This TCR beta chain was observed in a study of T cell repertoires in cytomegalovirus infection. Study as a whole: Evidence of both CMV infection and a matching HLA type came from public TCR beta signatures.

The CDR3 is 16 residues long. Germline assignment: CDR1 LGHNA and CDR2 YSLEER. V lost 4 bases and J lost 4; bases outside the gene matches: 8. Details on this clonotype: Its antigen is undetermined.

From the reads, TCRdb called clonotypes with MiXCR, one entry per CDR3 protein. The table lists 830,000 or so distinct CDR3 sequences, 30% to 35% of them singletons, with around 12% in the top ten. Study-level findings and limits: Totalled public TCR beta family frequency picked out people who carried CMV plus the relevant HLA.

The chain couples TRBV4-3 to TRBJ2-1; 9 nucleotides agree with TRBD1. The receptor's source is a human donor in good health (CMV status not recorded). Some clones in this sample may be carry-over from other donors' samples. This material consisted of cultured CD8+ T cells from PBMCs, taken from culture after CMV antigen stimulation. This CDR3 reads CASSPGQGIRYNEQFF. The CDR3 bases are TGCGCCAGCAGCCCCGGACAGGGGATTAGATACAATGAGCAGTTCTTC.